This TCR beta chain was identified in a study of CXCR3-negative and CXCR3-positive naive CD8 T cells. Study-wide results and limits: The study found CXCR3 expression partially decreased after cryopreservation and ran most assays on fresh PBMCs. The TRB CDR3s that CXCR3-positive naive cells carried were more hydrophobic than those of CXCR3-negative naive cells. Much lower diversity was found in memory CD8+ cells, while both naive subsets had comparably high diversity.

The sorting of each CD8+ T cell subset was done in triplicate, at a few hundred thousand cells each. Within the CD8+ T cell compartment, naive cells were CD45RO-CCR7+CD27+CD95-. About this clonotype: Its target is unknown.

Libraries of TRB cDNA were made by 5' RACE and carried UMIs. TCRdb reanalyzed the 5' RACE reads and collapses them to one entry per CDR3 protein, without DNA. The sample has 50,000 or so distinct CDR3 sequences; the top ten hold 0.55% to 0.6%. CDR1 SQVTM and CDR2 ANQGSEA come from the germline V gene. The CDR3 loop spans 13 amino acids. The sequence derives from a human donor in good health. Some clones in this sample may be carry-over from other donors' samples. The chain couples TRBV29-1 to TRBJ2-1; the D call from TCRdb, TRBD1, cannot be confirmed without DNA. What was sequenced was naive CXCR3+ CD8+ T cells from blood. Subset indicated: CD45RO-CCR7+CD27+CD95- naive CD8+ T cells expressing CXCR3 (TNR3+). Here the CDR3 reads CSVDQGSENEQFF.